The 29 T cell receptor beta chains below come from one sample, sequenced in a study of T and B cells in COVID-19 patients. Multiplex PCR with BIOMED2 TRB-A/B primer pools amplified TRB rearrangements. Using its own MiXCR run on the multiplex PCR reads, TCRdb lists one record per CDR3 protein. The table shows some 14,000 distinct CDR3 sequences, with under 35% occurring only once. From blood, roughly 220-550 ng of genomic DNA served as TRB template. Input material: blood. Receptors originate from a human donor who had recovered from COVID-19.

The chain recombines TRBV30 with TRBJ1-2, with D uncertain. The CDR3 runs 13 residues. The germline gives CDR1 GTSNPN, CDR2 SVGIG (reference sequence). V lost 2 bases and J lost 7, with 14 bases in between. CDR3 in DNA: TGTGCCTGGAGTCGGCAGGTCGGGCGTGGCTACACCTTC. The encoded protein is CAWSRQVGRGYTF.

The chain combines TRBV29-1 with TRBJ2-7; 10 nucleotides match TRBD1. The CDR3 spans 15 residues. V trimming: 5 bases; J trimming: 4 bases; junction bases outside the gene matches: 11. The germline V gene has CDR1 SQVTM and CDR2 ANQGSEA. CDR3: CSVRQGAGRRYEQYF. The CDR3 bases are TGCAGCGTTCGACAGGGGGCGGGCAGGAGATACGAGCAGTACTTC.

Note on this clonotype: This may come from a read error, since a much larger clone is one base off. V is TRBV12-3 or TRBV12-4 and J is TRBJ2-1; D unresolved. The CDR3 consists of 13 residues. V was cut by 4 bases and J by 9 bases, with 13 bases left in between. CDR3 in amino acids: CASSSRDRVEQFF. CDR3 DNA: TGTGCCAGCAGTTCCAGAGACCGGGTTGAGCAGTTCTTC.

This chain connects TRBV29-1 to TRBJ2-5; 12 bases fit TRBD2. Germline V gene sequence: CDR1 SQVTM, CDR2 ANQGSEA. CDR3 length: 16 residues. V gave up 7 bases and J gave up 4 bases; unmatched junction bases: 13. CDR3 region: CSAPGASGRGGETQYF. The DNA of the CDR3 is TGCAGCGCCCCGGGGGCTAGCGGGAGGGGAGGAGAGACCCAGTACTTC.

The V and J genes are TRBV30 and TRBJ1-3; D is ambiguous. In germline, CDR1 is GTSNPN, CDR2 SVGIG (reference sequence). The CDR3 covers 15 residues. V lost 2 bases, J lost 4 bases, and 15 bases lay in between. The CDR3 region is CAWSRLTPRGNTIYF. The CDR3 region has the DNA TGTGCCTGGAGTCGGCTCACACCTAGAGGAAACACCATATATTTT.

This chain connects TRBV7-2 to TRBJ2-5; TRBD1 agrees at 8 bases. From germline, CDR1 is SGHTA and CDR2 FQGNSA. Losses at the gene ends were 2 bases for V and 5 bases for J; bases not matched to a gene: 7. The CDR3 spans 15 residues. CDR3 sequence reads: CASSLFQGAGETQYF. The CDR3 coding sequence is TGTGCCAGCAGCTTATTTCAGGGGGCAGGCGAGACCCAGTACTTC.

This clonotype is medium-sized (0.01 to 0.1%) within its sample. The junction and the germline gene differ at one end; a read error may be behind it. The rearrangement joins TRBV6-1 to TRBJ2-1; 8 positions agree with TRBD1. CDR3 size: 15 residues. The germline CDR1 and CDR2 sequences are MNHNS and SASEGT. The CDR3 DNA is TGTGCCAGCAGCCAAGGACAGGGATCCTCCAATGAGCAGTTCTTC. As protein: CASSQGQGSSNEQFF.

By its share, this clonotype is medium-sized. The chain employs TRBV29-1 and TRBJ1-1; possible D gene TRBD1, 6 bases. This CDR3 is 15 amino acids long. Germline loops: CDR1 SQVTM, CDR2 ANQGSEA. Deletions cut 1 base from V and 5 bases from J, with 17 bases between. CDR3 residues: CSVEVGHPLGTEAFF. The CDR3 DNA sequence: TGCAGCGTTGAAGTGGGACACCCCTTAGGGACTGAAGCTTTCTTT.

Sample share makes this clonotype medium-sized (0.01 to 0.1%). This chain links TRBV29-1 with TRBJ1-2; the match to TRBD1 covers 9 bases. Germline V gene sequence: CDR1 SQVTM, CDR2 ANQGSEA. After removal of 8 bases from V and 6 bases from J, the junction contained 4 bases not matched to a gene. The CDR3 runs 11 residues. The CDR3 coding sequence is TGCAGCTTCCGGGACAGGGATGGCTACACCTTC. Its protein is CSFRDRDGYTF.

The J gene is TRBJ2-5, the V gene TRBV10-3, with 11 positions matching TRBD2. V lost 2 bases and J lost 2; bases outside the gene matches: 7. Germline CDR1 ENHRY, CDR2 SYGVKD. CDR3 length equals 17 residues. The CDR3 is CAISEVLAGGKQETQYF. The CDR3 DNA reads as TGTGCCATCAGTGAGGTGCTAGCGGGAGGAAAGCAAGAGACCCAGTACTTC.

This clonotype turned up a few times. V is TRBV5-6 and J is TRBJ1-2; 7 bases line up with TRBD1. With V trimmed by 4 bases and J by 8 bases, 8 bases remained unmatched. The germline V gene encodes CDR1 SGHDT and CDR2 YYEEEE. CDR3 length equals 13 residues. CDR3 residues: CASSVGQDWGYTF. The DNA for the CDR3 is TGTGCCAGCAGCGTTGGACAGGACTGGGGCTACACCTTC.

The V call is TRBV7-9, the J call TRBJ1-6; D gene unclear. Trimming pared 6 bases from V and 9 bases from J, leaving 18 bases between. This CDR3 spans 15 amino acids. CDR1 and CDR2 from the germline V gene are SEHNR and FQNEAQ (reference sequence). CDR3 nucleotide sequence: TGTGCCAGCAGTCCTAGGGATCTCTTCGGTTCACCCCTCCACTTT. Amino acid sequence: CASSPRDLFGSPLHF.

The table lists this clonotype with a few counts. J is TRBJ2-7 and V is TRBV5-4; D remains unclear. Germline CDR1 SGHNT, CDR2 YYREEE (reference sequence). Trimming removed 4 bases from V and 4 bases from J, with 12 bases in between. The CDR3 is made up of 13 amino acids. The DNA of the CDR3 is TGTGCCAGCAGCCCGTCGACTGATTACGAGCAGTACTTC. This encodes CASSPSTDYEQYF.

The genes are TRBV7-9 and TRBJ2-1; the D gene is possibly TRBD2 (5 bases). Trimming left V 0 bases short and J 2 bases short, with 5 bases between. Per the germline V gene, CDR1 is SEHNR and CDR2 is FQNEAQ (reference sequence). The CDR3 is 14 amino acids. In DNA, the CDR3 is TGTGCCAGCAGCTTAGCCGGGACCTACAATGAGCAGTTCTTC. Protein product: CASSLAGTYNEQFF.

The J gene is TRBJ1-5, the V gene TRBV18; the D is unclear. V was trimmed by 1 base and J by 4 bases, leaving 8 bases between them. The CDR3 extends over 14 amino acids. Germline CDR1 is KGHSH and CDR2 is LQKENI. This CDR3 reads CASSPQPGNQPQHF. Here the CDR3 DNA reads TGTGCCAGCTCACCACAGCCGGGAAATCAGCCCCAGCATTTT.

Ten or more counts support this clonotype. The chain combines TRBV27 with TRBJ2-1; D gene ambiguous. The CDR3 extends over 13 amino acids. Deletions cut 5 bases from V and 3 bases from J, with 8 bases between. The germline CDR1 and CDR2 sequences are MNHEY and SMNVEV (reference sequence). The CDR3 is CASSTSSYNEQFF. Here the CDR3 DNA reads TGTGCCAGCAGTACCTCTAGCTACAATGAGCAGTTCTTC.

Within the sample, this clonotype is medium-sized. This chain connects TRBV27 to TRBJ2-7; tentative D call: TRBD1 (6 bases). Trimming stripped 0 bases from V and 1 base from J, with 10 bases between. From germline, CDR1 is MNHEY and CDR2 SMNVEV (reference sequence). This CDR3 is 15 amino acids long. DNA of the CDR3: TGTGCCAGCAGTTTATCGCCAGGACAGTCCTACGAGCAGTACTTC. This codes for CASSLSPGQSYEQYF.

This clonotype was recorded many times. The J gene is TRBJ2-1, the V gene TRBV6-5; no definite D call. V was clipped by 6 bases and J by 0 bases, with 18 bases between them. Germline assignment: CDR1 MNHEY and CDR2 SVGAGI. The CDR3 is 17 amino acids. CDR3 loop: CASRSLIRRSSYNEQFF. CDR3 nucleotide sequence: TGTGCCAGCAGGTCCCTTATAAGGCGAAGCTCCTACAATGAGCAGTTCTTC.

By share of the sample, this clonotype is medium-sized. This chain joins TRBV19 and TRBJ2-1; no firm D call. Trimming left V 3 bases short and J 2 bases short, with 8 bases between. This CDR3 region has 14 residues. Germline values: CDR1 LNHDA, CDR2 SQIVND (reference sequence). CDR3 residues: CASSIEAPYNEQFF. The DNA for the CDR3 is TGTGCCAGTAGTATCGAAGCCCCCTACAATGAGCAGTTCTTC. Drawing the rest from reference TRBV19 and TRBJ2-1, the complete variable domain is DGGITQSPKYLFRKEGQNVTLSCEQNLNHDAMYWYRQDPGQGLRLIYYSQIVNDFQKGDIAEGYSVSREKKESFPLTVTSAQKNPTAFYLCASSIEAPYNEQFFGPGTRLTVL.

The J gene is TRBJ2-5, the V gene TRBV6-5, with 14 bases fitting TRBD2. This CDR3 is 16 amino acids long. The V segment lost 6 bases and the J segment 3 bases; nucleotides outside the gene matches: 6. From germline, CDR1 is MNHEY and CDR2 SVGAGI. The CDR3 protein is CASSWPTSGGEETQYF. The CDR3, as DNA: TGTGCCAGCAGCTGGCCGACTAGCGGGGGGGAAGAGACCCAGTACTTC.

This clonotype qualifies as medium-sized. The chain links TRBV29-1 to TRBJ2-2, with unresolved D. The germline gives CDR1 SQVTM, CDR2 ANQGSEA. V lost 7 bases to trimming and J lost 1 base, with 7 bases between them. The CDR3 runs 12 residues. This CDR3 is CSARLNTGELFF. The CDR3 DNA follows: TGCAGCGCGAGACTGAACACCGGGGAGCTGTTTTTT.

This clonotype showed up many times. This chain links TRBV19 with TRBJ1-1; D remains unclear. CDR3 length equals 16 residues. CDR1 is LNHDA and CDR2 is SQIVND in the germline V gene (reference sequence). Deletions cut 3 bases from V and 1 base from J, with 15 bases between. The CDR3 loop is CASSIVFRRPNTEAFF. In DNA, the CDR3 is TGTGCCAGTAGTATTGTCTTCCGGCGGCCGAACACTGAAGCTTTCTTT.

This clonotype was found a few times. V is TRBV5-3 and J is TRBJ2-7; a possible D gene is TRBD2 (7 bases). TRBV5-3 is an ORF, with its function uncertain. The V gene lost 4 bases and the J gene lost 2 bases, with 13 bases spanning the gap. The CDR3 runs 14 residues. The CDR3 DNA follows: TGTGCCAGAAGCCCTAGGGGGGGACCCTACGAGCAGTACTTC. Its protein product is CARSPRGGPYEQYF.

This clonotype was picked up a small number of times. The gene calls are TRBV5-1 and TRBJ2-1; D may match TRBD1 or TRBD2 (5 bases each). Trimming cost V 0 bases and J 1 base, with 14 bases left between them. This CDR3 is built from 17 residues. Germline V gives CDR1 SGHRS, CDR2 YFSETQ. The CDR3 bases are TGCGCCAGCAGCTTGGCCAACACAGGACTTTCCTACAATGAGCAGTTCTTC. This sequence encodes CASSLANTGLSYNEQFF.

By its share, this clonotype is medium-sized. The chain is built from TRBV19 and TRBJ2-5; the D is unclear. The V end lost 3 bases, the J end lost 4 bases, and 9 bases lay between the germline ends. Germline values: CDR1 LNHDA, CDR2 SQIVND (reference sequence). The CDR3 sequence is 13 residues long. The chain's CDR3 is CASSIRTGETQYF. CDR3 in DNA: TGTGCCAGTAGTATTAGGACCGGAGAGACCCAGTACTTC.

This clonotype is medium-sized (0.01 to 0.1%) by share. The CDR3 here is CSVRLAKNIQYF. CDR3 DNA sequence: TGCAGCGTTCGGCTAGCCAAAAACATTCAGTACTTC. V is TRBV29-1 and J is TRBJ2-4; D unresolved. Germline CDR1 reads SQVTM; CDR2 reads ANQGSEA. The CDR3 has 12 amino acids. V dropped 5 bases and J dropped 0 bases, with 5 bases sitting between them.

The V gene is TRBV24-1, the J gene TRBJ2-3; D gene ambiguous. CDR3 size: 14 residues. The germline gives CDR1 KGHDR, CDR2 SFDVKD. V was clipped by 4 bases and J by 5 bases, with 12 bases between them. CDR3 protein: CATSDPGLRDTQYF. In DNA form, the CDR3 reads TGTGCCACCAGTGACCCGGGCCTCCGAGATACGCAGTATTTT.

The chain has TRBV5-1 and TRBJ2-1; 13 positions agree with TRBD2. Germline CDR1 is SGHRS and CDR2 is YFSETQ. The CDR3 has 16 residues. Trimming took 2 bases from V and 6 from J; bases not matched to a gene: 5. CDR3 sequence reads: CASSLLLAGGPNEQFF. The CDR3 bases are TGCGCCAGCAGCTTACTACTAGCGGGGGGGCCCAATGAGCAGTTCTTC.

The rearrangement uses TRBV13 and TRBJ2-1, with D maybe TRBD2 (6 bases). Trimming removed 5 bases from V and 3 bases from J, with 11 bases in between. The CDR3 has 14 residues. Germline-derived CDR1 and CDR2 are PRHDT and FYEKMQ (reference sequence). CDR3 sequence: CASSPLAIYNEQFF. The CDR3 region has the DNA TGTGCCAGCAGCCCTCTAGCGATCTACAATGAGCAGTTCTTC.